The 21 T cell receptor beta chains presented below share a single source sample, sequenced in a study of blood T cell repertoires in COVID-19. Repertoires were generated with immunoSEQ multiplex PCR, while TCRdb's copy carries only in-frame clones and drops some. The table has over 250,000 clones, over 70% seen once. The sample taken for sequencing was peripheral blood. The source is a woman aged 35 to 49 who had recovered from COVID-19.

The chain couples TRBV5-5 to TRBJ2-7; TRBD1 aligns across 12 bases. CDR3 size: 15 residues. The germline gives CDR1 SGHKS, CDR2 YYEKEE (reference sequence). V was pared by 2 bases and J by 7 bases, with 7 bases of the junction left unmatched. CDR3 DNA sequence: TGTGCCAGCAGCTTTCGGGACAGGGGGCGAGGAGAGCAGTACTTC. Its translation is CASSFRDRGRGEQYF.

The count of this clone is one. The V gene is TRBV5-5, the J gene TRBJ2-1; D is unclear. The V gene's germline CDR1 is SGHKS and CDR2 YYEKEE (reference sequence). Trimming shortened V by 0 bases and J by 4 bases, and 8 bases separated the two germline ends. The CDR3 totals 14 residues. CDR3 loop: CASSLDTSYNEQFF. The CDR3 bases are TGTGCCAGCAGCTTGGACACCAGTTACAATGAGCAGTTCTTC.

This clone was counted a few times. The chain employs TRBV7-3 and TRBJ1-1; the D is unclear. The V gene lost 5 bases and the J gene lost 5 bases, with 12 bases spanning the gap. The CDR3 totals 13 residues. The V gene's germline CDR1 is SGHTA and CDR2 FQGTGA. The CDR3 bases are TGTGCCAGCAGCCTCTCAACAGAGACTGAAGCTTTCTTT. Amino acid sequence: CASSLSTETEAFF.

The chain is built from TRBV5-5 and TRBJ2-2, with TRBD2 matching 7 bases. The CDR3 sequence is 15 residues long. V lost 4 bases and J lost 2; bases outside the gene matches: 5. In germline, CDR1 is SGHKS, CDR2 YYEKEE (reference sequence). Here the CDR3 reads CASSARGVNTGELFF. CDR3 coding DNA: TGTGCCAGCAGCGCCCGGGGGGTTAACACCGGGGAGCTGTTTTTT. The whole variable domain, remainder taken from reference TRBV5-5 and TRBJ2-2, is DAGVTQSPTHLIKTRGQQVTLRCSPISGHKSVSWYQQVLGQGPQFIFQYYEKEERGRGNFPDRFSARQFPNYSSELNVNALLLGDSALYLCASSARGVNTGELFFGEGSRLTVL.

The chain links TRBV14 to TRBJ1-2; TRBD1 is a possible D gene (5 bases). CDR1 is SGHDN, CDR2 FVKESK, per germline. The V and J ends lost 0 bases and 4 bases respectively, with 12 bases between them. The CDR3 is made up of 15 amino acids. CDR3 loop: CASSQEEQVLYGYTF. The CDR3 bases are TGTGCCAGCAGCCAAGAAGAACAGGTTCTCTATGGCTACACCTTC.

This clone was recorded a few times. The rearrangement links TRBV6-1 to TRBJ2-1; TRBD2 matches 10 bases. In germline, CDR1 is MNHNS, CDR2 SASEGT. The CDR3 length is 15 residues. V was clipped by 0 bases and J by 4 bases; unmatched bases: 0. The CDR3 region is CASSEAAGGYNEQFF. The CDR3 bases are TGTGCCAGCAGTGAAGCAGCGGGGGGGTACAATGAGCAGTTCTTC.

V gene TRBV5-4 combines with J gene TRBJ2-3; 14 positions match TRBD2. J was trimmed by 3 bases and V by 1 base; bases with no gene match: 7. Germline-derived CDR1 and CDR2 are SGHNT and YYREEE (reference sequence). The CDR3 runs to 18 residues. Written as DNA, the CDR3 is TGTGCCAGCAGCTTGCGACTAGCGGGGGGGCCAGGGACAGATACGCAGTATTTT. It yields the protein CASSLRLAGGPGTDTQYF.

The gene calls are TRBV9 and TRBJ2-2; 8 bases fit TRBD1. The CDR3 consists of 17 residues. Germline CDR1 reads SGDLS; CDR2 reads YYNGEE. J was trimmed by 6 bases and V by 1 base; bases with no gene match: 11. The CDR3 is CASSVRRTGSGAGELFF. CDR3 in DNA: TGTGCCAGCAGCGTAAGGAGGACAGGGTCAGGTGCCGGGGAGCTGTTTTTT.

The rearrangement joins TRBV5-1 to TRBJ2-1, with 14 positions matching TRBD2. Germline trimming cut 1 base from V and 0 bases from J; bases unmatched to any gene: 6. The length of the CDR3 is 19 residues. Germline V gene lookup returns CDR1 SGHRS and CDR2 YFSETQ. The CDR3 here is CASSLPGLAGVSSYNEQFF. The CDR3 coding sequence is TGCGCCAGCAGCTTGCCGGGACTAGCGGGGGTAAGCTCCTACAATGAGCAGTTCTTC.

This chain joins TRBV7-7 and TRBJ1-3; 9 bases agree with TRBD1. This CDR3 region has 19 residues. V shed 3 bases, J shed 4 bases, and the junction held 16 bases outside the gene matches. Germline V gene data show CDR1 as SSHAT and CDR2 as FNYEAQ (reference sequence). CDR3 nucleotide sequence: TGTGCCAGCAGCTTCCCCAATCGTTCCGGGACAGGGCGAGGAAACACCATATATTTT. As protein: CASSFPNRSGTGRGNTIYF.

The chain couples TRBV6-6 to TRBJ1-5; D is unresolved. The V end lost 7 bases, the J end lost 3 bases, and 7 bases lay between the germline ends. The CDR3 runs 12 residues. Germline V gives CDR1 MNHNY, CDR2 SVGAGI (reference sequence). The CDR3 reads CASTPVNQPQHF. In nucleotides, the CDR3 is TGTGCCAGCACTCCAGTCAATCAGCCCCAGCATTTT.

The chain links TRBV29-1 to TRBJ2-3, with 7 bases identical to TRBD2. After removal of 0 bases from V and 2 bases from J, the junction contained 2 bases not matched to a gene. CDR1 is SQVTM and CDR2 is ANQGSEA in the germline V gene. The CDR3 is 14 residues long. DNA for the CDR3: TGCAGCGTTGAAGACGCGGGGGTCACAGATACGCAGTATTTT. Amino acids: CSVEDAGVTDTQYF.

This chain links TRBV20-1 with TRBJ2-2, with 7 bases lining up with TRBD2. The CDR3 loop spans 13 amino acids. Germline trimming cut 3 bases from V and 4 bases from J; bases unmatched to any gene: 2. Germline V gene data show CDR1 as DFQATT and CDR2 as SNEGSKA (reference sequence). The CDR3 reads CSASGGGTGELFF. CDR3 sequence (DNA): TGCAGTGCTAGTGGCGGGGGCACCGGGGAGCTGTTTTTT.

This clone has only a few counts. This chain connects TRBV3-1 (or the pseudogene TRBV3-2) to TRBJ2-7; D unclear. The germline V gene encodes CDR1 LGHDT and CDR2 YNNKEL (reference sequence). The CDR3 is 14 residues long. Trimming shortened V by 4 bases and J by 3 bases, and 13 bases separated the two germline ends. CDR3 sequence (DNA): TGTGCCAGCAGCCCCCAGCTTGACAACTACGAGCAGTACTTC. Its translation is CASSPQLDNYEQYF.

V gene TRBV7-6 combines with J gene TRBJ2-7, with D possibly matching TRBD1 (5 bases). CDR1 is SGHVS, CDR2 FNYEAQ, per germline. Deletions cut 4 bases from V and 3 bases from J, with 10 bases between. This CDR3 has 13 residues. CDR3 amino acids: CASSSRQSYEQYF. The CDR3 DNA sequence: TGTGCCAGCAGCTCTCGACAGAGCTACGAGCAGTACTTC.

In DNA, the CDR3 is TGCGCCAGCAGCTTGTCCAGGGGGGAGACCCAGTACTTC. It specifies CASSLSRGETQYF. The J gene is TRBJ2-5, the V gene TRBV5-1; 7 nucleotides agree with TRBD1. Germline V gene lookup returns CDR1 SGHRS and CDR2 YFSETQ. There are 13 residues in the CDR3. J was trimmed by 5 bases and V by 1 base; bases with no gene match: 2.

The chain uses TRBV30 and TRBJ1-4; weak D call: TRBD1 (5 bases). The CDR3 contains 13 residues. Germline CDR1 reads GTSNPN; CDR2 reads SVGIG (reference sequence). Trimming took off 0 bases at V and 7 bases at J, with 9 bases between the two ends. Here the CDR3 DNA reads TGTGCCTGGAGTGTTCAGGGCGGTGAAAAACTGTTTTTT. Translated: CAWSVQGGEKLFF.

This clone turned up a few times. The rearrangement uses TRBV7-2 and TRBJ2-3, with 8 positions matching TRBD2. The germline CDR1 and CDR2 sequences are SGHTA and FQGNSA. V lost 6 bases and J lost 3; bases outside the gene matches: 8. The CDR3 runs 15 residues. The CDR3 DNA is TGTGCCAGCAGACCCCGGGGGGGCGGGACAGATACGCAGTATTTT. Its translation: CASRPRGGGTDTQYF.

This clone was seen only once. The chain uses TRBV6-5 and TRBJ2-7; 7 nucleotides align to TRBD2. V dropped 7 bases and J dropped 5; count of bases not matched to a gene: 14. The CDR3 contains 15 residues. Germline CDR1 reads MNHEY; CDR2 reads SVGAGI. CDR3 bases: TGTGCCAGCACCCTTAATCGGGGGGACGGAAACGAGCAGTACTTC. This codes for CASTLNRGDGNEQYF.

The chain recombines TRBV7-2 with TRBJ2-1; tentatively, D is TRBD2 (5 bases). The germline gives CDR1 SGHTA, CDR2 FQGNSA. The CDR3 loop spans 16 amino acids. The V gene lost 5 bases and the J gene lost 2 bases, with 16 bases spanning the gap. Here the CDR3 reads CASSLHAGTTYNEQFF. DNA for the CDR3: TGTGCCAGCAGCCTCCACGCGGGCACCACCTACAATGAGCAGTTCTTC.

The rearrangement uses TRBV19 and TRBJ1-2, with 8 bases fitting TRBD1. Trimming took 5 bases from V and 2 from J; bases not matched to a gene: 4. This CDR3 spans 14 amino acids. Per germline, CDR1 LNHDA and CDR2 SQIVND (reference sequence). In nucleotides, the CDR3 is TGTGCCAGTAGTCAAGACAGGGGAAACTATGGCTACACCTTC. It encodes CASSQDRGNYGYTF.